This section outlines one T cell receptor beta chain sequence together with its context. This entry comes from a study of CD8 T cells in Susac syndrome. Sequencing targeted TCR beta in T cells from blood (CD8+ and CD4+). Negative isolation was applied to CD8+ and CD4+ T cells, and FACS enrichment was applied to TEMRA cells. Random hexamers were used to reverse transcribe the RNA input (about 0.45 to 1 ug). It was immunoSEQ multiplex PCR that amplified TCR beta CDR3 across 54 Vbeta and 13 Jbeta. MiXCR, run by TCRdb on the immunoSEQ multiplex PCR reads, gives a single entry per CDR3 protein. This table holds 250,000 to 350,000 distinct CDR3 sequences, just over 90% found once. The CDR3 is 11 amino acids. Trimming took 3 bases from V and 3 from J, leaving 2 bases between them. Germline V gene data show CDR1 as SGHNT and CDR2 as YENEEA.

The TCR was taken from a human donor with multiple sclerosis. The V and J genes are TRBV11-3 and TRBJ1-1; no reliable D call. Input material: CD4+ T cells from PBMCs. Written as DNA, the CDR3 is TGTGCCAGCAGCTTCGACACTGAAGCTTTCTTT. Its protein is CASSFDTEAFF.